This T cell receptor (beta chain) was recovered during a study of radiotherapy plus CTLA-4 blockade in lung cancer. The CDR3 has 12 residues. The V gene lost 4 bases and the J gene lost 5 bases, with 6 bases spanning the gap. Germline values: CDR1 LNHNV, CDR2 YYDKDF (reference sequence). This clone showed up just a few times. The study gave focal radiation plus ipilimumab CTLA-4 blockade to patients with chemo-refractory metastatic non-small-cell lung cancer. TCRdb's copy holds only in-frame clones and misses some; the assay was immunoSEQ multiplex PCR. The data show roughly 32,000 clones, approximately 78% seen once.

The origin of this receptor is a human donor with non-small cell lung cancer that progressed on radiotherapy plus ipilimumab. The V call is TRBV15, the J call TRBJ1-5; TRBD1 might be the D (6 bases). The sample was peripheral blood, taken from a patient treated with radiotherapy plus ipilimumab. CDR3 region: CATSKGDQPQHF. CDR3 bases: TGTGCCACCAGCAAGGGGGATCAGCCCCAGCATTTT. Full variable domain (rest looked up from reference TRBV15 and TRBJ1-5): DAMVIQNPRYQVTQFGKPVTLSCSQTLNHNVMYWYQQKSSQAPKLLFHYYDKDFNNEADTPDNFQSRRPNTSFCFLDIRSPGLGDTAMYLCATSKGDQPQHFGDGTRLSIL.